Presented here are 10 T cell receptor beta chains from one specimen sequenced in a study of OX40 agonist ivuxolimab in advanced cancers. The table came from immunoSEQ multiplex PCR; TCRdb's copy has only in-frame clones and leaves some out. The sample holds fewer than 20,000 clones, less than 90% seen once. The sequencing used CD4+ or CD8+ T cells sorted from blood, collected in a trial of the OX40 agonist ivuxolimab. The receptors stem from an adult with an advanced solid tumor such as melanoma, head and neck, liver or kidney cancer.

The chain joins TRBV28 to TRBJ2-7; perhaps TRBD2 as D (5 bases). The V end was cut by 2 bases, the J end by 0 bases, with 8 bases between. This CDR3 is 14 amino acids long. Germline assignment: CDR1 MDHEN and CDR2 SYDVKM. This CDR3 reads CASSLSGFSYEQYF. The CDR3 bases are TGTGCCAGCAGTTTAAGCGGATTCTCCTACGAGCAGTACTTC.

This chain connects TRBV9 to TRBJ2-3; D perhaps matches TRBD2 (5 bases). Trimming took 3 bases from V and 1 from J, leaving 18 bases between them. This CDR3 is built from 17 residues. Germline values: CDR1 SGDLS, CDR2 YYNGEE. The CDR3 protein is CASSERGWEKGTDTQYF. CDR3 nucleotide sequence: TGTGCCAGCAGCGAGCGAGGGTGGGAGAAGGGCACAGATACGCAGTATTTT.

Remarks on this clone: The same CDR3 also results from other DNA sequences found in this sample. This chain links TRBV27 with TRBJ2-7; 9 bases fit TRBD1. CDR1 and CDR2 from the germline V gene are MNHEY and SMNVEV (reference sequence). This CDR3 comprises 15 residues. The V segment lost 6 bases and the J segment 6 bases; nucleotides outside the gene matches: 12. Written as DNA, the CDR3 is TGTGCCAGCAGCTTAGCCGGGACAGGGTGGAGCGAGCAGTACTTC. Its translation: CASSLAGTGWSEQYF.

The rearrangement links TRBV7-9 to TRBJ1-5; 7 nucleotides line up with TRBD1. The germline V gene has CDR1 SEHNR and CDR2 FQNEAQ (reference sequence). The CDR3 sequence is 17 residues long. V lost 4 bases and J lost 7; bases outside the gene matches: 16. The CDR3 DNA follows: TGTGCCAGCAGCTCCTCCCCGGCAGGGGGTGGAGAACAGCCCCAGCATTTT. Translated: CASSSSPAGGGEQPQHF.

The chain uses TRBV12-5 and TRBJ2-5; tentatively, D is TRBD2 (6 bases). CDR3 length equals 13 residues. Trimming took 3 bases from V and 1 from J, leaving 6 bases between them. Germline values: CDR1 LGHNT, CDR2 FRNRAP. CDR3 in amino acids: CASGFSGQETQYF. The DNA for the CDR3 is TGTGCTAGTGGTTTTAGCGGCCAAGAGACCCAGTACTTC.

V gene TRBV14 combines with J gene TRBJ1-2; D not certain. Germline loops: CDR1 SGHDN, CDR2 FVKESK. The CDR3 has 13 residues. Trimming cost V 4 bases and J 8 bases, with 14 bases left between them. As DNA, the CDR3 is TGTGCCAGCAGCCCTTTCGATGGGGTCGGCTACACCTTC. It codes for CASSPFDGVGYTF. Filled out from reference TRBV14 and TRBJ1-2, the complete variable domain reads EAGVTQFPSHSVIEKGQTVTLRCDPISGHDNLYWYRRVMGKEIKFLLHFVKESKQDESGMPNNRFLAERTGGTYSTLKVQPAELEDSGVYFCASSPFDGVGYTFGSGTRLTVV.

There are a few counts of this clone. J is TRBJ2-7 and V is TRBV10-3, with TRBD2 identical over 14 bases. Germline lookup yields CDR1 ENHRY and CDR2 SYGVKD. V lost 6 bases to trimming and J lost 5 bases; unmatched junction nucleotides: 12. CDR3 length: 17 residues. CDR3 coding DNA: TGTGCCATCAGCCGAGGAGGGACTAGCGGGAGAGGCAACGAGCAGTACTTC. Translation: CAISRGGTSGRGNEQYF.

The chain combines TRBV6-5 with TRBJ1-4; maybe TRBD1 (6 bases). Trimming removed 0 bases at V and 8 bases at J, with 13 bases between. The CDR3 runs to 15 residues. Germline CDR1 reads MNHEY; CDR2 reads SVGAGI. CDR3 bases: TGTGCCAGCAGTTACTCCCAGGGGTGGAGGGAAAAACTGTTTTTT. Encoded protein: CASSYSQGWREKLFF.

This chain joins TRBV11-2 and TRBJ2-3; possibly TRBD1 for D (5 bases). Germline V gene data show CDR1 as SGHAT and CDR2 as FQNNGV. CDR3 size: 17 residues. V was shortened by 0 bases and J by 4 bases, with 17 bases between the two germline ends. The CDR3 spells CASSLEPSVGAADTQYF. The DNA of the CDR3 is TGTGCCAGCAGCTTAGAGCCCTCCGTAGGGGCCGCAGATACGCAGTATTTT. The variable domain in full, completed from reference TRBV11-2 and TRBJ2-3, reads EAGVAQSPRYKIIEKRQSVAFWCNPISGHATLYWYQQILGQGPKLLIQFQNNGVVDDSQLPKDRFSAERLKGVDSTLKIQPAKLEDSAVYLCASSLEPSVGAADTQYFGPGTRLTVL.

This chain links TRBV7-2 with TRBJ2-1; possible D gene TRBD2, 6 bases. Germline V gene sequence: CDR1 SGHTA, CDR2 FQGNSA. Trimming stripped 1 base from V and 2 bases from J, with 12 bases between. The CDR3 consists of 16 residues. In DNA, the CDR3 is TGTGCCAGCAGCTTAGAGAGCGGGTTGACCTACAATGAGCAGTTCTTC. Protein: CASSLESGLTYNEQFF.